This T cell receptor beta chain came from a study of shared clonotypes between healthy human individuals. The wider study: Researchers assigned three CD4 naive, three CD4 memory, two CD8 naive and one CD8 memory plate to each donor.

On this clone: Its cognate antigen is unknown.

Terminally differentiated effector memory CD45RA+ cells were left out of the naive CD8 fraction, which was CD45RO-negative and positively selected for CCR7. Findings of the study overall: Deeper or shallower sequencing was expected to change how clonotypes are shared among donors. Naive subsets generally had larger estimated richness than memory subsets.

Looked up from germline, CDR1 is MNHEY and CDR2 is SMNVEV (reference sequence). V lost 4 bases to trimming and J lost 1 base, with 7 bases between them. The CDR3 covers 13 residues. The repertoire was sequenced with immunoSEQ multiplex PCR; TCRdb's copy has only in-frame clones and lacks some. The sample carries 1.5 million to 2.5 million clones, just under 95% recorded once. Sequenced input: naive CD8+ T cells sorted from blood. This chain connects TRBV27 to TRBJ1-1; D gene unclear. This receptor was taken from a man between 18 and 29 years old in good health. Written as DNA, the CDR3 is TGTGCCAGCAGTTATGGAGCGAACACTGAAGCTTTCTTT. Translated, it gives CASSYGANTEAFF.